This T cell receptor beta chain was sequenced in a study of blood T cell repertoires in COVID-19. Study background: Acute and convalescent COVID-19 specimens originated in the United States, Italy and Spain.

Trimming cost V 3 bases and J 10 bases, with 10 bases left between them. Germline lookup yields CDR1 ENHRY and CDR2 SYGVKD. CDR3 size: 13 residues. How the authors handled the data: Amplification from reference gene primers served as the basis for estimated nucleated cell counts. Sequencing used immunoSEQ multiplex PCR; TCRdb keeps in-frame clones, though not all of them. That table supplies the V and J calls and clone size; D and trimming were determined from the DNA. Of 200,000 to 250,000 clones listed, less than 90% were seen once; the top ten hold about 4%. This chain connects TRBV10-3 to TRBJ1-6, with D possibly matching TRBD1 (5 bases). Source material: PBMCs or T cells enriched from blood (not recorded which). The TCR sequence derives from a woman aged 25 to 39 who had been exposed to COVID-19. The CDR3 protein is CAISDRVRSPLHF. CDR3 DNA sequence: TGTGCCATCAGTGACAGGGTGAGGTCACCCCTCCACTTT.